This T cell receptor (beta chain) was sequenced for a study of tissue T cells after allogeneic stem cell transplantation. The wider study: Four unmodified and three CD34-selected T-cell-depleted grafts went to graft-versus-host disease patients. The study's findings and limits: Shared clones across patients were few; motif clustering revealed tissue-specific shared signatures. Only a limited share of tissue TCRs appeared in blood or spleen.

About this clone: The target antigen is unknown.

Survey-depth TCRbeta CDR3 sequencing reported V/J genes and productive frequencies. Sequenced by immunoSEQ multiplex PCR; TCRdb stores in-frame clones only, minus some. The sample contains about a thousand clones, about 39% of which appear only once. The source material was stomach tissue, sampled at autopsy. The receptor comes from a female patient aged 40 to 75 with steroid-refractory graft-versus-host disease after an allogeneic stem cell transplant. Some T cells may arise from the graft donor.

The CDR3 nucleotides read TGCGCCAGCAGTGAGTCGACGGGCACTGAAGCTTTCTTT. This sequence encodes CASSESTGTEAFF. The gene calls are TRBV10-1 and TRBJ1-1; D gene uncertain. V was clipped by 0 bases and J by 4 bases, with 6 bases between them. Per the germline V gene, CDR1 is WNHNN and CDR2 is SYGVQD (reference sequence). CDR3 length: 13 amino acids.